This T cell receptor beta chain was captured in a study of graft-versus-host responses after intestinal transplantation. As for the study in general: All recipients were transplanted with multivisceral, liver-intestinal, or isolated intestinal grafts. Induction with anti-thymocyte globulin, then tacrolimus and steroids for about 3 years, was given to all recipients.

Repertoires were generated with immunoSEQ multiplex PCR, while TCRdb's copy carries only in-frame clones and drops some. The sample has more than 9,500 clones; roughly a third are singletons. Regarding the study as a whole: Where graft-donor T cell macrochimerism was present, patients had high graft-versus-host to host-versus-graft clonal ratios in allografts.

Stimulators, approximately 200,000 irradiated and violet-dye-labeled cells, were plated with approximately 200,000 CFSE-labeled responder cells. Cell sorting after the reaction yielded proliferating CFSE-low CD3+CD4+ and CD3+CD8+ responders. The CDR3 is 14 amino acids. Trimming stripped 2 bases from V and 0 bases from J, with 6 bases between. Germline CDR1 reads MDHEN; CDR2 reads SYDVKM. Material: alloreactive CD8+ T cells from a mixed lymphocyte reaction culture, obtained before intestinal transplant. Subset denoted: CFSE-low proliferating T cells sorted from approximately six-day pre-transplant mixed lymphocyte reaction (GvH or HvG direction). The receptor's source is a human patient who received an intestinal transplant. The J gene is TRBJ2-3, the V gene TRBV28; TRBD2 is a possible D gene (5 bases). CDR3: CASSLSGSTDTQYF. The CDR3 DNA is TGTGCCAGCAGTTTAAGCGGTAGCACAGATACGCAGTATTTT.